Only a few counts were recorded for the clone carrying this TCR beta chain. The antigen is unknown. This specimen comes from a study of response to subunit inactivated influenza vaccine. Study findings and constraints: It was the authors' suggestion that each seasonal influenza vaccination recruits few new T cells.

V was trimmed by 3 bases and J by 4 bases, leaving 7 bases between them. This CDR3 spans 12 amino acids. Using its own MiXCR run on the RT-PCR reads, TCRdb lists one record per CDR3 protein. The table has approximately 680,000 distinct CDR3 sequences, 15% to 19% seen once. The rearrangement links TRBV12-3 or TRBV12-4 to TRBJ2-7, with D possibly being TRBD2 (5 bases). This TCR was sampled from a man aged 50-60 years who received an inactivated influenza vaccine. Sequences were derived from PBMCs from blood, sampled roughly 12 days after vaccination. The CDR3, as DNA: TGTGCCAGCAGTTTGTGGGAGTACGAGCAGTACTTC. It encodes CASSLWEYEQYF.